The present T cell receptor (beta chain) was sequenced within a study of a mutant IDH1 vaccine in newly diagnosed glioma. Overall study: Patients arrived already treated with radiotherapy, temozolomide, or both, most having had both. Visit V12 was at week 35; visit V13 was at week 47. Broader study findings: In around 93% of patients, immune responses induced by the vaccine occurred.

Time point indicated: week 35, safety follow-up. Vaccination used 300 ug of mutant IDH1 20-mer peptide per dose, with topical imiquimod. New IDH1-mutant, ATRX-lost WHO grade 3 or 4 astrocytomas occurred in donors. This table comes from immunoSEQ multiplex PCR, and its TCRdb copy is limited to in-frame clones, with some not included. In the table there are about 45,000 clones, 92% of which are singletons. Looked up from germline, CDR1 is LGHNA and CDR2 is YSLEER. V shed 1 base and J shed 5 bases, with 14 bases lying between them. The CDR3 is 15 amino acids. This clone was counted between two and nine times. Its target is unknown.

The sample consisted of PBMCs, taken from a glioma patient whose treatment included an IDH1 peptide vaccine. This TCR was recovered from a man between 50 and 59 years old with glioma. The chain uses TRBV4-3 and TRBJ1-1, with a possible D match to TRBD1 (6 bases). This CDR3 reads CASSQAGQGYTEAFF. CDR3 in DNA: TGCGCCAGCAGCCAAGCTGGGCAGGGGTATACTGAAGCTTTCTTT.